This is a list of T cell receptor beta chains from one sample in a study of T-cell reconstitution after alpha-beta-depleted transplantation in children. TCRdb independently ran MiXCR on the PCR reads; one entry per CDR3 protein. The sample records under 400,000 distinct CDR3 sequences, about a quarter being singletons. Material: PBMCs, mostly from graft donor cells, obtained 180 days after TCRalphabeta/CD19-depleted stem cell transplant. The origin of the receptors is a male patient younger than 18 who had a stem cell transplant for acute lymphoblastic leukemia, so the T cells may come from the graft donor. Both conserved end residues are part of each CDR3. The D gene is left open where the match is weak. Clone size, where shown, is once, few, many, or a class for clones that have expanded.

few | TRBJ2-2 | NA | TRBV20-1 | 14 | CSASVPMGTGELFF | TGCAGTGCTAGTGTCCCGATGGGAACCGGGGAGCTGTTTTTT
many | TRBJ2-1 | NA | TRBV5-1 | 14 | CASSLGSSYNEQFF | TGTGCCAGCAGTTTGGGTAGCTCCTACAATGAGCAGTTCTTC
NA | TRBJ2-1 | TRBD2 | TRBV3-1 | 18 | CASSLRRGTSGRGNEQFF | TGTGCCAGCAGCCTCCGACGCGGGACTAGCGGGAGGGGGAATGAGCAGTTCTTC
few | TRBJ1-5 | NA | TRBV10-2 | 14 | CASSEFYLNQPQHF | TGCGCCAGCAGTGAGTTTTACTTGAATCAGCCCCAGCATTTT
few | TRBJ2-1 | NA | TRBV4-2 | 13 | CASSQDIPSPPFF | TGTGCCAGCAGCCAAGATATCCCTAGCCCACCGTTCTTC
few | TRBJ1-2 | TRBD1 | TRBV7-9 | 15 | CASSLWDRGRDGYTF | TGTGCCAGCAGCCTTTGGGACAGGGGAAGAGATGGCTACACCTTC
few | TRBJ1-3 | TRBD1 | TRBV6-1 | 14 | CASSQGDAGNTIYF | TGTGCCAGCAGCCAGGGGGATGCTGGAAACACCATATATTTT
few | TRBJ1-2 | TRBD1 | TRBV27 | 12 | CASSQTGDGYTF | TGTGCCAGCAGCCAGACAGGGGATGGCTACACCTTC
few | TRBJ2-1 | TRBD1 | TRBV6-5 | 17 | CASSYSSGGTGVNEQFF | TGTGCCAGCAGTTACTCGAGTGGCGGGACAGGGGTAAATGAGCAGTTCTTC
NA | TRBJ2-7 | NA | TRBV7-8 | 14 | CASSLPGPLYEQYF | TGTGCCAGCAGCTTACCCGGACCCCTATACGAGCAGTACTTC
few | TRBJ2-7 | TRBD1 | TRBV4-1 | 13 | CASRGQADYEQYF | TGCGCCAGCAGGGGACAGGCCGACTACGAGCAGTACTTC
few | TRBJ2-2 | TRBD2 | TRBV11-2 | 19 | CASSPRGLAGGSNTGELFF | TGTGCCAGCAGCCCGCGGGGACTAGCGGGAGGCTCGAACACCGGGGAGCTGTTTTTT
few | TRBJ2-1 | TRBD2 | TRBV11-2 | 18 | CASSSWTSGSGLGDEQFF | TGTGCCAGCAGCTCGTGGACTAGCGGGAGTGGGCTAGGGGATGAGCAGTTCTTC
NA | TRBJ2-1 | NA | TRBV12-3/TRBV12-4 | 15 | CASLSGLHPLNEQFF | TGTGCCAGCCTTAGCGGCCTACACCCCCTGAATGAGCAGTTCTTC
NA | TRBJ1-1 | TRBD1 | TRBV6-2/TRBV6-3 | 14 | CASSPGTVNTEAFF | TGTGCCAGCAGTCCCGGGACAGTGAACACTGAAGCTTTCTTT
NA | TRBJ2-3 | TRBD1 | TRBV12-3/TRBV12-4 | 15 | CASSAPLTGYGTQYF | TGTGCCAGCAGTGCCCCCCTGACAGGGTACGGAACGCAGTATTTT
NA | TRBJ2-2 | NA | TRBV20-1 | 15 | CSARDQFRLTGELFF | TGCAGTGCTAGAGATCAGTTCCGTTTGACCGGGGAGCTGTTTTTT
many | TRBJ2-1 | TRBD2 | TRBV20-1 | 14 | CSAKAGRATGEQFF | TGCAGTGCTAAGGCCGGGAGGGCCACTGGTGAGCAGTTCTTC
NA | TRBJ2-2 | TRBD2 | TRBV27 | 17 | CASSLVLAGGPTGELFF | TGTGCCAGCAGTTTGGTCCTAGCGGGAGGGCCTACCGGGGAGCTGTTTTTT
NA | TRBJ2-5 | NA | TRBV15 | 14 | CATSRDSGRETQYF | TGTGCCACCAGCAGAGATTCAGGGAGGGAGACCCAGTACTTC
NA | TRBJ2-2 | NA | TRBV4-1 | 17 | CASSHYPRVPNTGELFF | TGCGCCAGCAGCCATTACCCCAGGGTCCCGAACACCGGGGAGCTGTTTTTT
NA | TRBJ2-3 | NA | TRBV4-1 | 17 | CASSQDSADIFVDTQYF | TGCGCCAGCAGCCAAGATAGCGCGGACATATTTGTGGATACGCAGTATTTT
NA | TRBJ2-7 | NA | TRBV18 | 17 | CASSPEGLGINSYEQYF | TGTGCCAGCTCACCCGAGGGGCTCGGGATTAACTCCTACGAGCAGTACTTC
few | TRBJ2-2 | NA | TRBV5-5 | 15 | CASSIGTPYTGELFF | TGTGCCAGCAGCATCGGGACGCCTTACACCGGGGAGCTGTTTTTT
NA | TRBJ1-6 | NA | TRBV19 | 14 | CASSIDWRGPGLHF | TGTGCCAGTAGTATAGATTGGCGAGGACCCGGCCTCCACTTT
many | TRBJ2-1 | NA | TRBV12-3/TRBV12-4 | 12 | CASSLPYNEQFF | TGTGCCAGCAGTCTCCCTTACAATGAGCAGTTCTTC
many | TRBJ2-1 | NA | TRBV7-9 | 16 | CASNRWTGASYNEQFF | TGTGCCAGCAACAGATGGACGGGGGCCTCCTACAATGAGCAGTTCTTC
NA | TRBJ1-4 | NA | TRBV20-1 | 16 | CSARDLRGSVHEKLFF | TGCAGTGCTAGAGATCTCAGGGGCAGCGTCCATGAAAAACTGTTTTTT
NA | TRBJ2-5 | NA | TRBV4-2 | 16 | CASSQEKGWKGETQYF | TGTGCCAGCAGCCAAGAGAAAGGTTGGAAGGGGGAGACCCAGTACTTC
NA | TRBJ1-2 | NA | TRBV3-1 | 12 | CASSLTVYGYTF | TGTGCCAGCAGCCTAACAGTCTATGGCTACACCTTC
NA | TRBJ1-5 | NA | TRBV6-5 | 13 | CASSYSRVQPQHF | TGTGCCAGCAGTTACTCGCGGGTGCAGCCCCAGCATTTT
many | TRBJ2-1 | TRBD2 | TRBV5-1 | 14 | CASSGAGRYNEQFF | TGCGCCAGCAGCGGAGCGGGACGCTACAATGAGCAGTTCTTC
NA | TRBJ1-1 | TRBD1 | TRBV29-1 | 15 | CSASSAGHRGSTSFF | TGCAGCGCATCTTCAGCGGGACACAGGGGGTCGACTTCCTTCTTT
NA | TRBJ1-1 | NA | TRBV29-1 | 11 | CSVVPEPEAFF | TGCAGCGTTGTTCCCGAGCCTGAAGCTTTCTTT
many | TRBJ2-7 | NA | TRBV5-5 | 15 | CASSLGYRHSYEQYF | TGTGCCAGCAGCTTGGGCTACAGACACTCCTACGAGCAGTACTTC
few | TRBJ1-2 | TRBD1 | TRBV11-2 | 14 | CASSQTGGHYGYTF | TGTGCCAGCAGCCAGACAGGGGGTCACTATGGCTACACCTTC
few | TRBJ1-6 | NA | TRBV14 | 15 | CASSPRTYDNSPLHF | TGTGCCAGCAGCCCTAGGACATACGATAATTCACCCCTCCACTTT
NA | TRBJ2-7 | NA | TRBV12-3/TRBV12-4 | 16 | CASTLGRSALKDEQYF | TGTGCCAGCACCCTTGGGCGGAGCGCCCTCAAGGACGAGCAGTACTTC
many | TRBJ2-1 | NA | TRBV5-1 | 17 | CASSPHQPWEDYNEQFF | TGCGCCAGCAGCCCCCACCAGCCATGGGAGGATTACAATGAGCAGTTCTTC
few | TRBJ2-7 | NA | TRBV7-3 | 14 | CASSHGPDGYEQYF | TGTGCCAGCAGCCACGGTCCGGACGGCTACGAGCAGTACTTC
NA | TRBJ2-2 | TRBD1 | TRBV12-3/TRBV12-4 | 15 | CAIGQAFVGTGELFF | TGTGCCATAGGACAGGCCTTCGTAGGCACCGGGGAGCTGTTTTTT